This T cell receptor (beta chain) is drawn from a study of blood T cells in healthy people across ages. Points from the study as a whole: It was not known whether donors were CMV positive (a possible confounder of expanded clonotype changes).

It was with a sample-barcoded 5' primer and a J-beta primer mix that a second PCR of roughly 7 to 12 cycles was run. Paired-end reads containing CDR3 totaled no fewer than 3 million for each sample. TCRdb reprocessed the 5' RACE reads via MiXCR and lists one record per CDR3 protein. The table lists fewer than 2,000,000 distinct CDR3 sequences, approximately 32% of them singletons. Notes on this clonotype: The antigen remains unidentified.

Each donor's blood draw was 7.5 to 10 milliliters of peripheral blood. Extraction of total RNA produced a minimum of 5 micrograms from each sample. Trimming at V came to 5 bases and at J to 4 bases, leaving 7 bases not matched to a gene. The germline gives CDR1 SGHVS, CDR2 FNYEAQ. This CDR3 spans 15 amino acids. The sequence came from a woman in her twenties or thirties in good health. The chain has TRBV7-6 and TRBJ1-1; 10 bases match TRBD1. The sequenced sample consisted of blood. The CDR3: CASSPRDRGITEAFF. In nucleotides, the CDR3 is TGTGCCAGCAGCCCCCGGGACAGGGGCATCACTGAAGCTTTCTTT.